The 14 T cell receptor beta chains in this list originate from one sample, sequenced in a study of shared clonotypes between healthy human individuals. Here immunoSEQ multiplex PCR was the method, and the copy in TCRdb shows in-frame clones only, minus some. This table holds about 1,800,000 clones, less than 95% found once. Cells designated naive CD8 were CD45RO-negative and were positively selected for CCR7, with terminally differentiated effector memory CD45RA+ cells excluded. The specimen was naive CD8+ T cells sorted from blood. Source of these receptors: a man between 18 and 29 years old in good health.

The genes are TRBV18 and TRBJ1-4; possibly TRBD1 for D (6 bases). This CDR3 contains 14 residues. CDR1 and CDR2 (germline): KGHSH, LQKENI. Trimming pared 4 bases from V and 7 bases from J, leaving 13 bases between. The DNA for the CDR3 is TGTGCCAGCTCACAGGGAAGGGGGTCTGAAAAACTGTTTTTT. Translating gives CASSQGRGSEKLFF.

The CDR3 DNA sequence: TGCAGCGTTGAAGAAGGGGGCTGGAGCACAGATACGCAGTATTTT. Protein product: CSVEEGGWSTDTQYF. The V and J genes are TRBV29-1 and TRBJ2-3; 7 bases fit TRBD1. Germline loops: CDR1 SQVTM, CDR2 ANQGSEA. Losses at the gene ends were 0 bases for V and 0 bases for J; bases not matched to a gene: 3. The CDR3 spans 15 residues.

V is TRBV19 and J is TRBJ2-1; D may be TRBD2 (5 bases). This CDR3 has 16 amino acids. Germline loops: CDR1 LNHDA, CDR2 SQIVND (reference sequence). Trimming shortened V by 5 bases and J by 0 bases, and 14 bases separated the two germline ends. CDR3 bases: TGTGCCAGTAGTGCCGATCGAGGGAGCTCCTACAATGAGCAGTTCTTC. Its protein is CASSADRGSSYNEQFF.

The genes are TRBV6-5 and TRBJ2-1; D is perhaps TRBD1 (6 bases). The CDR3 is 14 residues long. The ends were cut back, 5 bases at V and 7 bases at J, with 15 bases in the middle. Germline V CDR1 and CDR2: MNHEY, SVGAGI. The CDR3 loop reads CASSTPFRGNEQFF. The DNA of the CDR3 is TGTGCCAGCAGTACTCCTTTTAGGGGGAATGAGCAGTTCTTC.

V is TRBV5-1 and J is TRBJ1-5; 7 positions match TRBD1. The trim removed 1 base at V and 0 bases at J, leaving 10 bases unmatched. Germline assignment: CDR1 SGHRS and CDR2 YFSETQ. This CDR3 is 18 amino acids long. The CDR3 loop reads CASSLPTGFLDSNQPQHF. In DNA, the CDR3 is TGCGCCAGCAGCTTGCCGACAGGGTTCCTCGATAGCAATCAGCCCCAGCATTTT.

The chain couples TRBV30 to TRBJ2-7; no reliable D call. V lost 2 bases and J 6 bases, leaving 11 bases between the germline ends. CDR3 length: 12 residues. In germline, CDR1 is GTSNPN, CDR2 SVGIG (reference sequence). CDR3 DNA: TGTGCCTGGAGTTGGGGTGAAGGCGAGCAGTACTTC. Protein: CAWSWGEGEQYF.

The chain carries TRBV7-9 and TRBJ1-3; 11 nucleotides line up with TRBD1. CDR1 is SEHNR and CDR2 is FQNEAQ in the germline V gene (reference sequence). V lost 5 bases and J lost 0; bases outside the gene matches: 12. CDR3 length: 19 amino acids. CDR3 region: CASSPDPGTGGSSGNTIYF. The CDR3 DNA is TGTGCCAGCAGCCCTGATCCCGGGACAGGGGGTTCCTCTGGAAACACCATATATTTT. Together with reference TRBV7-9 and TRBJ1-3, the CDR3 gives the full variable domain: DTGVSQNPRHKITKRGQNVTFRCDPISEHNRLYWYRQTLGQGPEFLTYFQNEAQLEKSRLLSDRFSAERPKGSFSTLEIQRTEQGDSAMYLCASSPDPGTGGSSGNTIYFGEGSWLTVV.

Concerning this clone itself: This sample also contains other DNA sequences that code for the same CDR3. This chain links TRBV7-9 with TRBJ2-1, with a weak D call TRBD2 (5 bases). Germline V gene data show CDR1 as SEHNR and CDR2 as FQNEAQ (reference sequence). Trimming left V 5 bases short and J 5 bases short, with 7 bases between. CDR3 length equals 12 residues. In DNA form, the CDR3 reads TGTGCCAGCAGCCTCGGGAACAATGAGCAGTTCTTC. It specifies CASSLGNNEQFF.

The rearrangement uses TRBV4-1 and TRBJ2-6, with 9 bases fitting TRBD2. Trimming removed 3 bases from V and 4 bases from J; junction bases left unmatched: 10. CDR3 size: 18 residues. Germline V CDR1 and CDR2: MGHRA, YSYEKL. CDR3 sequence (DNA): TGCGCCAGCAGCCACACCCCTAGCGGGATTACCGGGGCCAACGTCCTGACTTTC. This gives the protein CASSHTPSGITGANVLTF.

The chain recombines TRBV10-3 with TRBJ2-1; 10 bases are shared with TRBD2. The ends lost 3 bases at V and 6 bases at J; junction bases unmatched: 11. The CDR3 contains 17 residues. Germline lookup yields CDR1 ENHRY and CDR2 SYGVKD. In nucleotides, the CDR3 is TGTGCCATCAGTGACCCAAACCTAGCGGGAGAAATCAATGAGCAGTTCTTC. It encodes CAISDPNLAGEINEQFF.

In regard to this clone: Other DNA sequences in this sample translate to the same CDR3. The V call is TRBV13, the J call TRBJ2-7; 8 bases are shared with TRBD1. The germline CDR1 and CDR2 sequences are PRHDT and FYEKMQ (reference sequence). Unmatched junction bases numbered 5, after V lost 5 bases and J lost 2 bases. The CDR3 is made up of 14 amino acids. The CDR3 reads CASSPGTGAYEQYF. In DNA form, the CDR3 reads TGTGCCAGCAGCCCCGGGACAGGAGCCTACGAGCAGTACTTC.

This clone was picked up a small number of times. V usage is TRBV13 and J usage is TRBJ2-1, with no clear D. Germline V CDR1 and CDR2: PRHDT, FYEKMQ (reference sequence). This CDR3 is built from 13 residues. The V end lost 5 bases, the J end lost 5 bases, and 10 bases lay between the germline ends. This chain's CDR3 is CASSPPIHNEQFF. The CDR3 region has the DNA TGTGCCAGCAGCCCTCCTATCCACAATGAGCAGTTCTTC.

CDR3 loop: CASSQDPRGEETQYF. CDR3 DNA sequence: TGCGCCAGCAGCCAAGACCCGAGGGGGGAAGAGACCCAGTACTTC. This chain connects TRBV4-1 to TRBJ2-5, with D perhaps given as TRBD1 or TRBD2 (6 bases each). The CDR3 runs to 15 residues. V was cut by 0 bases and J by 3 bases, with 11 bases left in between. CDR1 and CDR2 from the germline V gene are MGHRA and YSYEKL.

The chain uses TRBV6-1 and TRBJ2-2; a weak D match, TRBD2 (5 bases). The CDR3 is 10 amino acids. The ends were cut back, 8 bases at V and 7 bases at J, with 5 bases in the middle. Germline CDR1 reads MNHNS; CDR2 reads SASEGT. CDR3 DNA sequence: TGTGCCAGCGGGAGCGGGGAGCTGTTTTTT. It codes for CASGSGELFF.